Listed below are T cell receptor beta chains from one sample, sequenced in a study of T cells in Graves' hyperthyroidism and ophthalmopathy. Each CDR3 protein is one row after TCRdb ran MiXCR on the multiplex PCR reads. The sample records hundreds of thousands of distinct CDR3 sequences, approximately 15% being singletons. The material sequenced was blood. The receptors derive from a woman between 45 and 65 years old with Graves' ophthalmopathy. Each CDR3 is given with its conserved first and last residue. D genes are given only for firm matches. Expanded clones are given a class, and other clones once, few, many or no size at all.

d_gene: TRBD1; abundance: many; j_gene: TRBJ1-1; v_gene: TRBV4-3; CDR3nt: TGCGCCAGCAGCCAAGAGGTCACAGGGGGACCGGGAGCTTTCTTT; CDR3aa: CASSQEVTGGPGAFF
d_gene: .; abundance: many; j_gene: TRBJ2-1; v_gene: TRBV20-1; CDR3nt: TGCAGTGCTACACCTGGTTTTGCAGTTGAGCAGTTCTTC; CDR3aa: CSATPGFAVEQFF
d_gene: .; abundance: many; j_gene: TRBJ1-2; v_gene: TRBV6-1; CDR3nt: TGTGCCAGCAGTGAATTGGGCCTTTTCGGCTACACCTTC; CDR3aa: CASSELGLFGYTF
d_gene: .; abundance: many; j_gene: TRBJ2-1; v_gene: TRBV6-2/TRBV6-3; CDR3nt: TGTGCCAGCAAGGCCTCCGTTGAACTCTACAATGAGCAGTTCTTC; CDR3aa: CASKASVELYNEQFF
d_gene: TRBD1; abundance: many; j_gene: TRBJ2-5; v_gene: TRBV5-6; CDR3nt: TGTGCCAGCAGCCATACAGGACAGGGGTACGTCGAGACCCAGTACTTC; CDR3aa: CASSHTGQGYVETQYF
d_gene: .; abundance: few; j_gene: TRBJ2-5; v_gene: TRBV3-1; CDR3nt: TGTGCCAGCAGCCAAGATATAGCAGGGGGGATGTTGGGAGAGACCCAGTACTTC; CDR3aa: CASSQDIAGGMLGETQYF
d_gene: .; abundance: many; j_gene: TRBJ1-2; v_gene: TRBV7-2; CDR3nt: TGTGCCAGCAGCTTTCCAGGAGACTATGGCTACACCTTC; CDR3aa: CASSFPGDYGYTF
d_gene: .; abundance: many; j_gene: TRBJ2-1; v_gene: TRBV6-5; CDR3nt: TGTGCCAGCAGTTACTCGGGGGACCTCGGGGGCTACAATGAGCAGTTCTTC; CDR3aa: CASSYSGDLGGYNEQFF
d_gene: .; abundance: many; j_gene: TRBJ2-3; v_gene: TRBV29-1; CDR3nt: TGCAGCGTTGAATTGGCCAATCGTTCGCAGTATTTT; CDR3aa: CSVELANRSQYF
d_gene: TRBD1; abundance: .; j_gene: TRBJ1-3; v_gene: TRBV7-2; CDR3nt: TGTGCCAGCAGCCACGGGACAGGGACTGGAAACACCATATATTTT; CDR3aa: CASSHGTGTGNTIYF
d_gene: .; abundance: many; j_gene: TRBJ1-1; v_gene: TRBV25-1; CDR3nt: TGTGCCAGCAGTGAAGGGGGATATACTGAAGCTTTCTTT; CDR3aa: CASSEGGYTEAFF
d_gene: TRBD2; abundance: few; j_gene: TRBJ2-1; v_gene: TRBV13; CDR3nt: TGTGCCAGCAGCTTAGAGGGACTAGGTTACAATGAGCAGTTCTTC; CDR3aa: CASSLEGLGYNEQFF
d_gene: TRBD2; abundance: .; j_gene: TRBJ2-2; v_gene: TRBV24-1; CDR3nt: TGTGCCACCAGTGACCCCCATAAACTAGCGGGAGGGTCGAACACCGGGGAGCTGTTTTTT; CDR3aa: CATSDPHKLAGGSNTGELFF
d_gene: .; abundance: once; j_gene: TRBJ1-2; v_gene: TRBV28; CDR3nt: TGTGCCAGCAGTAGCGCGGGGGACGACTACACCTTC; CDR3aa: CASSSAGDDYTF
d_gene: TRBD2; abundance: few; j_gene: TRBJ2-7; v_gene: TRBV4-2; CDR3nt: TGTGCCAGCAGCCAAGGGGACTACCCCTACGAGCAGTACTTC; CDR3aa: CASSQGDYPYEQYF
d_gene: .; abundance: .; j_gene: TRBJ1-3; v_gene: TRBV2; CDR3nt: TGTGCCAGCAGTGAAGGTTATAGGAACTCTGGAAACACCATATATTTT; CDR3aa: CASSEGYRNSGNTIYF
d_gene: .; abundance: .; j_gene: TRBJ1-1; v_gene: TRBV4-1; CDR3nt: TGCGCCAGCAGCGCAACCCAGGGGTTTACTGAAGCTTTCTTT; CDR3aa: CASSATQGFTEAFF
d_gene: .; abundance: few; j_gene: TRBJ2-7; v_gene: TRBV7-9; CDR3nt: TGTGCCAGCAGCTCCCGGGGAATCCAGTTGGGAGAGCAGTACTTC; CDR3aa: CASSSRGIQLGEQYF
d_gene: TRBD2; abundance: few; j_gene: TRBJ2-1; v_gene: TRBV19; CDR3nt: TGTGCCAGTAGTCTAATGACTAGCCCGTACAATGAGCAGTTCTTC; CDR3aa: CASSLMTSPYNEQFF
d_gene: .; abundance: many; j_gene: TRBJ2-3; v_gene: TRBV7-3; CDR3nt: TGTGCCAGCAGCTTTGCGGGGGCGGACACAGATACGCAGTATTTT; CDR3aa: CASSFAGADTDTQYF
d_gene: .; abundance: many; j_gene: TRBJ1-1; v_gene: TRBV18; CDR3nt: TGTGCCAGCTCACCAGGGGGAGACACTGAAGCTTTCTTT; CDR3aa: CASSPGGDTEAFF
d_gene: .; abundance: many; j_gene: TRBJ2-3; v_gene: TRBV7-9; CDR3nt: TGTGCCAGCAGTTGGGCTAGCGACACAGATACGCAGTATTTT; CDR3aa: CASSWASDTDTQYF
d_gene: .; abundance: few; j_gene: TRBJ2-1; v_gene: TRBV4-3; CDR3nt: TGCGCCAGCAGCCAAGATCTGGTGGCAATCGGGAATGAGCAGTTCTTC; CDR3aa: CASSQDLVAIGNEQFF
d_gene: .; abundance: many; j_gene: TRBJ1-1; v_gene: TRBV20-1; CDR3nt: TGCAGTGCTAGAGACCCTAGGTCGGGGTATGAAGCTTTCTTT; CDR3aa: CSARDPRSGYEAFF
d_gene: TRBD2; abundance: few; j_gene: TRBJ2-3; v_gene: TRBV10-3; CDR3nt: TGTGCCATCACCAACATCCTAGCGGGAGATACAGATACGCAGTATTTT; CDR3aa: CAITNILAGDTDTQYF
d_gene: TRBD2; abundance: .; j_gene: TRBJ2-1; v_gene: TRBV28; CDR3nt: TGTGCCAGCAGACATAATGACCCGGGACTAGCGGGAGACAATGAGCAGTTCTTC; CDR3aa: CASRHNDPGLAGDNEQFF
d_gene: TRBD1; abundance: many; j_gene: TRBJ2-7; v_gene: TRBV12-3/TRBV12-4; CDR3nt: TGTGCCAGCAGTTTTGACAGGGCCTCCGAGCAGTACTTC; CDR3aa: CASSFDRASEQYF
d_gene: .; abundance: many; j_gene: TRBJ1-1; v_gene: TRBV7-9; CDR3nt: TGTGCCAGCAGCTTAGCGCTGACAGGCAATAATGAAGCTTTCTTT; CDR3aa: CASSLALTGNNEAFF
d_gene: .; abundance: many; j_gene: TRBJ2-1; v_gene: TRBV7-2; CDR3nt: TGTGCCAGCAGCAGACAACAGGGAGATGAGCAGTTCTTC; CDR3aa: CASSRQQGDEQFF
d_gene: .; abundance: many; j_gene: TRBJ2-7; v_gene: TRBV9; CDR3nt: TGTGCCAGCAGCGTGGGTCGTAGCTCCTACGAGCAGTACTTC; CDR3aa: CASSVGRSSYEQYF
d_gene: .; abundance: .; j_gene: TRBJ1-6; v_gene: TRBV2; CDR3nt: TGTGCCAGCACCATAAACGGGGACCAATGGATATCCCTCCACTTT; CDR3aa: CASTINGDQWISLHF
d_gene: .; abundance: few; j_gene: TRBJ2-2; v_gene: TRBV15; CDR3nt: TGTGCCACCAGCAGACCCTCGGGGCCGAACACCGGGGAGCTGTTTTTT; CDR3aa: CATSRPSGPNTGELFF
d_gene: .; abundance: .; j_gene: TRBJ1-5; v_gene: TRBV28; CDR3nt: TGTGCCAGCAGTCAAACAGGACAGCCCCAGCATTTT; CDR3aa: CASSQTGQPQHF
d_gene: TRBD1; abundance: .; j_gene: TRBJ2-5; v_gene: TRBV4-2; CDR3nt: TGTGCCAGCAGCCAAGACCGACAGGGTCTACGTATGGACTTC; CDR3aa: CASSQDRQGLRMDF
d_gene: .; abundance: many; j_gene: TRBJ1-4; v_gene: TRBV5-1; CDR3nt: TGCGCCAGCAGGCCCGGGACTAATGAAAAACTGTTTTTT; CDR3aa: CASRPGTNEKLFF
d_gene: .; abundance: .; j_gene: TRBJ1-3; v_gene: TRBV2; CDR3nt: TGTGCCAACAGTGAGGGGCACACGGGAAACACCATATATTTT; CDR3aa: CANSEGHTGNTIYF
d_gene: TRBD2; abundance: once; j_gene: TRBJ2-2; v_gene: TRBV15; CDR3nt: TGTGCCACCCTCCCCACTAGCGGGAGAAGCACCGGGGAGCTGTTTTTT; CDR3aa: CATLPTSGRSTGELFF
d_gene: TRBD2; abundance: few; j_gene: TRBJ2-3; v_gene: TRBV15; CDR3nt: TGTGCCACCAGCAACCTAGCGGGAGTAACAGATACGCAGTATTTT; CDR3aa: CATSNLAGVTDTQYF
d_gene: TRBD2; abundance: .; j_gene: TRBJ2-3; v_gene: TRBV15; CDR3nt: TGTGCCACCAGCAGTACTAGCGGGAGGGCCCAGCATACGCAGTATTTT; CDR3aa: CATSSTSGRAQHTQYF
d_gene: .; abundance: few; j_gene: TRBJ2-7; v_gene: TRBV19; CDR3nt: TGTGCCAGTAGTATGTATGGCTCCAAGTGGGGCGAGCAGTACTTC; CDR3aa: CASSMYGSKWGEQYF
d_gene: TRBD2; abundance: few; j_gene: TRBJ2-5; v_gene: TRBV28; CDR3nt: TGTGCCAGCAGCAAAAGCGGGATTGGAGAGACCCAGTACTTC; CDR3aa: CASSKSGIGETQYF
d_gene: TRBD1; abundance: .; j_gene: TRBJ1-1; v_gene: TRBV20-1; CDR3nt: TGCAGTGCTAGATCTTCAAGGACAGGGAATATTGAAGCTTTCTTT; CDR3aa: CSARSSRTGNIEAFF
d_gene: .; abundance: few; j_gene: TRBJ1-4; v_gene: TRBV7-9; CDR3nt: TGTGCCAGCGGCTCATTGGGCAGGGAGAATGAAAAACTGTTTTTT; CDR3aa: CASGSLGRENEKLFF
d_gene: TRBD2; abundance: many; j_gene: TRBJ2-3; v_gene: TRBV5-1; CDR3nt: TGCGCCAGCAGCTGGGAGGGGAGGAGTACAGATACGCAGTATTTT; CDR3aa: CASSWEGRSTDTQYF
d_gene: TRBD2; abundance: many; j_gene: TRBJ2-1; v_gene: TRBV28; CDR3nt: TGTGCCAGCAGCTTAGCGGGGAGGAATGAGCAGTTCTTC; CDR3aa: CASSLAGRNEQFF
d_gene: .; abundance: many; j_gene: TRBJ2-5; v_gene: TRBV20-1; CDR3nt: TGCAGTGCTAGTGTGGGGGGACAAGAGACCCAGTACTTC; CDR3aa: CSASVGGQETQYF
d_gene: TRBD1; abundance: few; j_gene: TRBJ2-1; v_gene: TRBV25-1; CDR3nt: TGTGCCAGCAGTAAAGGGACAGGGGCCTACAATGAGCAGTTCTTC; CDR3aa: CASSKGTGAYNEQFF
d_gene: TRBD2; abundance: few; j_gene: TRBJ2-1; v_gene: TRBV30; CDR3nt: TGTGCCTGGAGTGACGGGGGGCGGGAGGGACTGAACAATGAGCAGTTCTTC; CDR3aa: CAWSDGGREGLNNEQFF
d_gene: TRBD1; abundance: many; j_gene: TRBJ1-2; v_gene: TRBV24-1; CDR3nt: TGTGCCACCAGTGAAACAGGGGGAGAAGGCTATGGCTACACCTTC; CDR3aa: CATSETGGEGYGYTF
d_gene: TRBD1; abundance: many; j_gene: TRBJ2-1; v_gene: TRBV18; CDR3nt: TGTGCCAGCTCACCGATGACAGGGAAATACAATGAGCAGTTCTTC; CDR3aa: CASSPMTGKYNEQFF
d_gene: TRBD1; abundance: few; j_gene: TRBJ1-6; v_gene: TRBV5-1; CDR3nt: TGCGCCAGCAGGAAAGGACAGGATAATTCACCCCTCCACTTT; CDR3aa: CASRKGQDNSPLHF
d_gene: .; abundance: many; j_gene: TRBJ2-3; v_gene: TRBV12-3/TRBV12-4; CDR3nt: TGTGCCAGCAGTTCACAGGGGTTGGTGGGAGGTCTCCCTAGCACAGATACGCAGTATTTT; CDR3aa: CASSSQGLVGGLPSTDTQYF
d_gene: TRBD1; abundance: many; j_gene: TRBJ2-5; v_gene: TRBV28; CDR3nt: TGTGCCAGCAGTTTTCGACAGGGGGGACTGGAGACCCAGTACTTC; CDR3aa: CASSFRQGGLETQYF
d_gene: .; abundance: few; j_gene: TRBJ2-7; v_gene: TRBV5-1; CDR3nt: TGCGCCAGCAGCTTGGTCTCAGGGAGTCGCTACGAGCAGTACTTC; CDR3aa: CASSLVSGSRYEQYF
d_gene: .; abundance: few; j_gene: TRBJ1-4; v_gene: TRBV12-3/TRBV12-4; CDR3nt: TGTGCCAGCTCAAGACAGGCTAATGAAAAACTGTTTTTT; CDR3aa: CASSRQANEKLFF
d_gene: .; abundance: few; j_gene: TRBJ1-1; v_gene: TRBV6-5; CDR3nt: TGTGCCAGCAGTTACCCGCGAGCGGGGGGGGTCACTGAAGCTTTCTTT; CDR3aa: CASSYPRAGGVTEAFF
d_gene: .; abundance: many; j_gene: TRBJ1-1; v_gene: TRBV7-9; CDR3nt: TGTGCCAGCAGCCAGGAGGGGGGGTACACTGAAGCTTTCTTT; CDR3aa: CASSQEGGYTEAFF
d_gene: TRBD1; abundance: many; j_gene: TRBJ2-7; v_gene: TRBV27; CDR3nt: TGTGCCAGCAGAAGGACCGGACAGGGGGCCGCCGAGCAGTACTTC; CDR3aa: CASRRTGQGAAEQYF
d_gene: .; abundance: .; j_gene: TRBJ2-2; v_gene: TRBV12-3/TRBV12-4; CDR3nt: TGTGCCAGCAGCTTTCGGGAGTTGAACACCGGGGAGCTGTTTTTT; CDR3aa: CASSFRELNTGELFF
d_gene: .; abundance: many; j_gene: TRBJ2-1; v_gene: TRBV15; CDR3nt: TGTGCCACCAGCAGAGATCCCGATTACAATGAGCAGTTCTTC; CDR3aa: CATSRDPDYNEQFF